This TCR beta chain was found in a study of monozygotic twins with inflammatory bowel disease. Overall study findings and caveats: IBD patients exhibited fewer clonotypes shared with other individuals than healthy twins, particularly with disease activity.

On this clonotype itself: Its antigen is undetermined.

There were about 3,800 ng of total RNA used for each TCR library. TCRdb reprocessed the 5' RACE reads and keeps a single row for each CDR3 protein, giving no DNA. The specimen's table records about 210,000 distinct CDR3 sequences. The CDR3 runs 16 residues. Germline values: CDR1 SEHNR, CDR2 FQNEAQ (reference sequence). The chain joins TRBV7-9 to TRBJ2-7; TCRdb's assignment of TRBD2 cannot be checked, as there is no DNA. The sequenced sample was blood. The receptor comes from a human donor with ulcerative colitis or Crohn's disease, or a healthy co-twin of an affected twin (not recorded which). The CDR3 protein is CASIHQTLGTSGEQYF.